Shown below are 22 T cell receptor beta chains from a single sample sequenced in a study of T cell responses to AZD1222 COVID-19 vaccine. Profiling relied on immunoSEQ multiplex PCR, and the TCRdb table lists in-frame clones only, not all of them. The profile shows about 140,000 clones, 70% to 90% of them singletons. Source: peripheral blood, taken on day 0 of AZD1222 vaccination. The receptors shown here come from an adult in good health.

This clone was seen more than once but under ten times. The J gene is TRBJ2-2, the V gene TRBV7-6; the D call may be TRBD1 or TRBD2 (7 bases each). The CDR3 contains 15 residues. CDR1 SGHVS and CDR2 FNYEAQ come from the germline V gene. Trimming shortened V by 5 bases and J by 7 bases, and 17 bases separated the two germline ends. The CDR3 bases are TGTGCCAGCAGCCGACAGGGAGGGGAAGTCGGGGAGCTGTTTTTT. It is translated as CASSRQGGEVGELFF.

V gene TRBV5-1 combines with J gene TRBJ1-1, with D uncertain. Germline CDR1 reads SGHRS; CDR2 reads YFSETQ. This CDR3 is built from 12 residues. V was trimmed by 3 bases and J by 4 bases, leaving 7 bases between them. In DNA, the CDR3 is TGCGCCAGCAGCTATTCGAGCACTGAAGCTTTCTTT. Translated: CASSYSSTEAFF. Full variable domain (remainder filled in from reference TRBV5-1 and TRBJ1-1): KAGVTQTPRYLIKTRGQQVTLSCSPISGHRSVSWYQQTPGQGLQFLFEYFSETQRNKGNFPGRFSGRQFSNSRSEMNVSTLELGDSALYLCASSYSSTEAFFGQGTRLTVV.

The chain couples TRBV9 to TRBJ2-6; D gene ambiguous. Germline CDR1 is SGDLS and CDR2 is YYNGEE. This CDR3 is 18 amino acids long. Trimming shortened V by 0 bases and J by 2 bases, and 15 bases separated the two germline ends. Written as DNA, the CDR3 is TGTGCCAGCAGCGTAGCTTCCCGGTTGGAAACTGGGGCCAACGTCCTGACTTTC. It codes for CASSVASRLETGANVLTF. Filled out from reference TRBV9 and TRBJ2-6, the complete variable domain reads DSGVTQTPKHLITATGQRVTLRCSPRSGDLSVYWYQQSLDQGLQFLIQYYNGEERAKGNILERFSAQQFPDLHSELNLSSLELGDSALYFCASSVASRLETGANVLTFGAGSRLTVL.

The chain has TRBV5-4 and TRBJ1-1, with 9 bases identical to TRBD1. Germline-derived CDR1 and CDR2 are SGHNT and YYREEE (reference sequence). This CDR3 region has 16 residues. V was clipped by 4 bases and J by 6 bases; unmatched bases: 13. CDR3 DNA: TGTGCCAGCAGCCCTACCGGGACAGGGTTGAGGGCTGAAGCTTTCTTT. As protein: CASSPTGTGLRAEAFF.

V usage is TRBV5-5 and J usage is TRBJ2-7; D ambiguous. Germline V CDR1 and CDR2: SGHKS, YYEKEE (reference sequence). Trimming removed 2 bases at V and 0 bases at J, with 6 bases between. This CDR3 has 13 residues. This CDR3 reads CASSFSGSYEQYF. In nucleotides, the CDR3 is TGTGCCAGCAGCTTTTCCGGCTCCTACGAGCAGTACTTC.

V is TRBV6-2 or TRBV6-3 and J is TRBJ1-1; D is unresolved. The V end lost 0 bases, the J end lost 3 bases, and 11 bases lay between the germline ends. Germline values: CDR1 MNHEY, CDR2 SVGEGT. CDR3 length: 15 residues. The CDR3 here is CASSYSGLLDTEAFF. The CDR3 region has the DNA TGTGCCAGCAGTTACTCCGGGTTGTTGGACACTGAAGCTTTCTTT.

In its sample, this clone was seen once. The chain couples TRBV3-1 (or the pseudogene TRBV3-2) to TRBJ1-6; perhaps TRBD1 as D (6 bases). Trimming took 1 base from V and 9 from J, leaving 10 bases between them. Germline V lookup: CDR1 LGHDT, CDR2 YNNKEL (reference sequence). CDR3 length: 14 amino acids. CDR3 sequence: CASSQGYRASPLHF. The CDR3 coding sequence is TGTGCCAGCAGCCAAGGTTACAGGGCTTCACCCCTCCACTTT.

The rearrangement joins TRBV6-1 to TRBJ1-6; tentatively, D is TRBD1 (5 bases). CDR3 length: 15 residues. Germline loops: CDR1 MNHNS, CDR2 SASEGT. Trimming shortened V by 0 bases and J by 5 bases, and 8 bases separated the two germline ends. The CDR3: CASSEASGDNSPLHF. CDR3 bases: TGTGCCAGCAGTGAAGCTTCGGGGGATAATTCACCCCTCCACTTT.

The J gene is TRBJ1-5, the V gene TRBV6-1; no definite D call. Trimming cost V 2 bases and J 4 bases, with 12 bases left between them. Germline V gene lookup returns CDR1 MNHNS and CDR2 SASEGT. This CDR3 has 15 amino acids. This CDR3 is CASSESFSGNQPQHF. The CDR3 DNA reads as TGTGCCAGCAGTGAAAGTTTCTCGGGAAATCAGCCCCAGCATTTT.

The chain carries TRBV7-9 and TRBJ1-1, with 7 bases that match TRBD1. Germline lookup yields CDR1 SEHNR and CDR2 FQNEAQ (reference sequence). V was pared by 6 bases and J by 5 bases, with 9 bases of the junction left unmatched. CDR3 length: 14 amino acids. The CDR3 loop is CASSYRQGGTEAFF. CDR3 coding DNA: TGTGCCAGCAGTTACAGACAGGGAGGAACTGAAGCTTTCTTT.

CDR3 sequence reads: CASSPITGPNYGYTF. CDR3 in DNA: TGTGCCAGCTCACCCATCACAGGACCTAACTATGGCTACACCTTC. The chain uses TRBV18 and TRBJ1-2, with a possible D match to TRBD1 (5 bases). Trimming pared 3 bases from V and 0 bases from J, leaving 11 bases between. The CDR3 runs 15 residues. Germline assignment: CDR1 KGHSH and CDR2 LQKENI.

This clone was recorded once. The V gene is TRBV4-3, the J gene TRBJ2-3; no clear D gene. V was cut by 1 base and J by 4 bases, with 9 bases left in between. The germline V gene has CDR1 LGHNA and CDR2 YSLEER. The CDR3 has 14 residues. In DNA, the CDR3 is TGCGCCAGCAGCCAAGTATCCAGCTCAGATACGCAGTATTTT. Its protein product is CASSQVSSSDTQYF.

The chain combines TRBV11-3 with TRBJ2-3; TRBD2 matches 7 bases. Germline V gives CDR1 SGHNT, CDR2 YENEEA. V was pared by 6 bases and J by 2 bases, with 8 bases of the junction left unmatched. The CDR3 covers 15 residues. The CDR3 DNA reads TGTGCCAGCAGTCTAAGCGGGATGCCCACAGATACGCAGTATTTT. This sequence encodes CASSLSGMPTDTQYF. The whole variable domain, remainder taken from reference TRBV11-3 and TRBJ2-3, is EAGVVQSPRYKIIEKKQPVAFWCNPISGHNTLYWYLQNLGQGPELLIRYENEEAVDDSQLPKDRFSAERLKGVDSTLKIQPAELGDSAVYLCASSLSGMPTDTQYFGPGTRLTVL.

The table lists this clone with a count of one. CDR3 residues: CATLSNTEAFF. As DNA, the CDR3 is TGTGCCACCTTGAGTAACACTGAAGCTTTCTTT. The chain uses TRBV15 and TRBJ1-1; D is uncertain. CDR3 length: 11 residues. The V end was cut by 8 bases, the J end by 2 bases, with 6 bases between. Germline V gene sequence: CDR1 LNHNV, CDR2 YYDKDF (reference sequence).

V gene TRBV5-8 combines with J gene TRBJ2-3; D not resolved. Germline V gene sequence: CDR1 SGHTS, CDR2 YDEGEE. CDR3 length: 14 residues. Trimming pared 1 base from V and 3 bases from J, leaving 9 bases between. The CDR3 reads CASSLLELTDTQYF. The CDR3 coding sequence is TGTGCCAGCAGCTTGCTCGAATTAACAGATACGCAGTATTTT.

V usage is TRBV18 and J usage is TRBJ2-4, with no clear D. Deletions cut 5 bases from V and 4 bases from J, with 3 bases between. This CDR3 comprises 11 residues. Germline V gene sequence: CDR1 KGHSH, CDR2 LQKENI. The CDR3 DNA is TGTGCCAGCTCATCTAAAAACATTCAGTACTTC. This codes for CASSSKNIQYF.

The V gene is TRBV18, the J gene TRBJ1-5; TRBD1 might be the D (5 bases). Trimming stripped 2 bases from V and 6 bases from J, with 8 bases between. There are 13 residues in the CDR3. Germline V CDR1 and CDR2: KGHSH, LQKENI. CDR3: CASSPDGAQPQHF. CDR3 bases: TGTGCCAGCTCACCAGACGGGGCTCAGCCCCAGCATTTT.

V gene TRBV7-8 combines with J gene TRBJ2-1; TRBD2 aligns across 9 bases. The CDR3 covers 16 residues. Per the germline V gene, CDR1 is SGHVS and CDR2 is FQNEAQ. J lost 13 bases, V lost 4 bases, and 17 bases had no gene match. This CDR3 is CASSWGIRIAGVDQFF. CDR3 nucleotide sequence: TGTGCCAGCAGCTGGGGCATTCGGATAGCGGGAGTGGACCAGTTCTTC.

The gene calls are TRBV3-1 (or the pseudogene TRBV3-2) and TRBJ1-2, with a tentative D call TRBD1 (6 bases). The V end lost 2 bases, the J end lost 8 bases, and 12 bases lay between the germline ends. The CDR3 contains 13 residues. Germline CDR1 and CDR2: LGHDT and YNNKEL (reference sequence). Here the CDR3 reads CASSQQGSNGYTF. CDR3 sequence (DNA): TGTGCCAGCAGCCAACAGGGGTCTAACGGCTACACCTTC.

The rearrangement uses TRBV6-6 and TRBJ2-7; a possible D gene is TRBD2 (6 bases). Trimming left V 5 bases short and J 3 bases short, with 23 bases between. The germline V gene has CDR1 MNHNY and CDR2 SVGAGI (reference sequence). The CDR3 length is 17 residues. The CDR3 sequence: CASSQGGGVAGIYEQYF. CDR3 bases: TGTGCCAGCAGTCAGGGAGGCGGCGTGGCGGGCATCTACGAGCAGTACTTC.

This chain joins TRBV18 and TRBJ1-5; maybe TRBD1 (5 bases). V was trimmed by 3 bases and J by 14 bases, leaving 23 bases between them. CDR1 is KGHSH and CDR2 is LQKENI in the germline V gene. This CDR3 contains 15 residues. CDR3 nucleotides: TGTGCCAGCTCACCGTCGGGGCTATTAGGGGAAAGAGAGCATTTT. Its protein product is CASSPSGLLGEREHF.

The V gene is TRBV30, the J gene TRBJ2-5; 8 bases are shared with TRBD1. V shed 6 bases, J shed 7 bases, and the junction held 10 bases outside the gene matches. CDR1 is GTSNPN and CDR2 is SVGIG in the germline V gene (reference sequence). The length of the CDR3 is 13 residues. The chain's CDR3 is CACEPGQDGTQYF. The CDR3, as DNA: TGTGCCTGTGAGCCGGGACAGGACGGGACCCAGTACTTC.